A single sample is the source of the 6 T cell receptor beta chains below, sequenced in a study of CD8 T cells in Susac syndrome. Random hexamers were used to reverse transcribe the RNA input (0.5 to 1 ug). MiXCR, run by TCRdb on the immunoSEQ multiplex PCR reads, gives a single entry per CDR3 protein. Seen here are a few hundred thousand distinct CDR3 sequences, 85% to 90% observed once, and the top ten hold 0.09% to 0.15%. Sequenced input: CD8+ T cells from PBMCs. The receptors were gathered from a human donor with multiple sclerosis.

The J gene is TRBJ2-2, the V gene TRBV12-3 or TRBV12-4; TRBD2 agrees at 10 bases. This CDR3 comprises 16 residues. The V gene end was trimmed by 3 bases and the J gene end by 4 bases; junction bases not matched to a gene: 5. The DNA of the CDR3 is TGTGCCAGCAGTTTTCTAGCGGGGGAGTTCACCGGGGAGCTGTTTTTT. Protein: CASSFLAGEFTGELFF.

V usage is TRBV11-2 and J usage is TRBJ1-1; no reliable D call. CDR3 length: 14 amino acids. V was clipped by 1 base and J by 3 bases, with 9 bases between them. Looked up from germline, CDR1 is SGHAT and CDR2 is FQNNGV. The DNA for the CDR3 is TGTGCCAGCAGCTTAGCCCAGGAGTACACTGAAGCTTTCTTT. This gives the protein CASSLAQEYTEAFF.

The chain combines TRBV12-3 or TRBV12-4 with TRBJ2-7; TRBD1 is a possible D gene (6 bases). V gave up 2 bases and J gave up 5 bases, with 13 bases separating them. The CDR3 loop spans 14 amino acids. CDR3 amino acids: CASSLTGTRNEQYF. The CDR3 DNA follows: TGTGCCAGCAGTTTAACAGGGACGAGGAACGAGCAGTACTTC.

This clonotype appeared a single time. The genes are TRBV3-1 and TRBJ2-2; D uncertain. V was cut by 0 bases and J by 0 bases, with 8 bases left in between. This CDR3 is built from 16 residues. Germline CDR1 LGHDT, CDR2 YNNKEL (reference sequence). The CDR3 spells CASSQEAASNTGELFF. The CDR3 nucleotides are TGTGCCAGCAGCCAAGAGGCGGCGTCGAACACCGGGGAGCTGTTTTTT.

The V call is TRBV27, the J call TRBJ2-1; tentatively, D is TRBD2 (6 bases). Trimming took off 4 bases at V and 5 bases at J, with 9 bases between the two ends. Germline CDR1 reads MNHEY; CDR2 reads SMNVEV (reference sequence). The CDR3 has 13 residues. This CDR3 reads CASSWDSDNEQFF. In nucleotides, the CDR3 is TGTGCCAGCAGTTGGGACTCTGACAATGAGCAGTTCTTC.

The chain combines TRBV4-1 with TRBJ2-5, with D unresolved. Trimming cost V 1 base and J 4 bases, with 7 bases left between them. The CDR3 covers 13 residues. CDR1 and CDR2 (germline): MGHRA, YSYEKL. The DNA for the CDR3 is TGCGCCAGCAGCCAAGGGTCCCCAGAGACCCAGTACTTC. Translated: CASSQGSPETQYF.